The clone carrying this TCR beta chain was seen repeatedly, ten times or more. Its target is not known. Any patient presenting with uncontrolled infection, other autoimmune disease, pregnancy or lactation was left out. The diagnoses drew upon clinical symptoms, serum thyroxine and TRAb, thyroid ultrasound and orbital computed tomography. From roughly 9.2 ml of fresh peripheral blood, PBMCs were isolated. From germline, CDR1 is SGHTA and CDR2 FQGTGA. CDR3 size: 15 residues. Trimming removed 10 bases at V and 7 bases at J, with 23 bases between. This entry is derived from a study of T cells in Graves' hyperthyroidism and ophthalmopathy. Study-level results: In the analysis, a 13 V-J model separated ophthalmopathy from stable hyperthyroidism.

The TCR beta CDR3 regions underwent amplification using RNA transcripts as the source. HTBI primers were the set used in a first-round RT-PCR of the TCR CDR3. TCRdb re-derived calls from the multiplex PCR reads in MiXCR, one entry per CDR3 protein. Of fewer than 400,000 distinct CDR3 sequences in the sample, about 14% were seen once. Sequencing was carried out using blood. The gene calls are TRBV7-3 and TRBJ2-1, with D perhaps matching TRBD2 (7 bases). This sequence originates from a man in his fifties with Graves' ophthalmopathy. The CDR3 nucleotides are TGTGCCACCGCCGCCGAAGGGGGGGGTAGGAATGAGCAGTTCTTC. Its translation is CATAAEGGGRNEQFF.